This T cell receptor (beta chain) derives from a study of response to subunit inactivated influenza vaccine. The table lists this clonotype with a few counts. Its antigen is currently unknown. The CDR3 extends over 14 amino acids. V was trimmed by 3 bases and J by 6 bases, leaving 15 bases between them. Germline V lookup: CDR1 MDHEN, CDR2 SYDVKM. TCRdb re-derived calls from the RT-PCR reads in MiXCR, one entry per CDR3 protein. The repertoire includes fewer than 200,000 distinct CDR3 sequences, 9.2% of them detected once, and about a tenth sits in the top ten. Overall study findings and caveats: Authors suggested each seasonal influenza vaccination recruits few new T cells.

This clonotype originated in a middle-aged man who received an inactivated influenza vaccine. This specimen consisted of non-naive T cells sorted from PBMCs, obtained on the day of vaccination. This sequence joins TRBV28 and TRBJ2-7; D may be TRBD1 or TRBD2 (7 bases each). The CDR3, as DNA: TGTGCCAGCAGTTTGGAGGGAGGGGGCAGCGAGCAGTACTTC. It yields the protein CASSLEGGGSEQYF.